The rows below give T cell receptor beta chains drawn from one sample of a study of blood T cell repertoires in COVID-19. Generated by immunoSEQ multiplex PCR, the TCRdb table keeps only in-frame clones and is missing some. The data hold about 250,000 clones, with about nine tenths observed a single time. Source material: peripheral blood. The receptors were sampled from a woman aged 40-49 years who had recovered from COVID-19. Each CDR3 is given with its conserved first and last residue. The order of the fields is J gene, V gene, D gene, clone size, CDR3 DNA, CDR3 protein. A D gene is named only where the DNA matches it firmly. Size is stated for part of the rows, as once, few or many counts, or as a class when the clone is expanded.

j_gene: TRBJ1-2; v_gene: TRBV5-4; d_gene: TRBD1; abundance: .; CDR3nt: TGTGCCAGCAGCTGGAGGGACAGCCTCTATGGCTACACCTTC; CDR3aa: CASSWRDSLYGYTF
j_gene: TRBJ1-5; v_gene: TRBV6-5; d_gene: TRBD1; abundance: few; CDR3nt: TGTGCCAGCAGCCTCGGACAGGGAACTCAGCCCCAGCATTTT; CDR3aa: CASSLGQGTQPQHF
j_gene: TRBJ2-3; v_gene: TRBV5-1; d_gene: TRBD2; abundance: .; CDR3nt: TGCGCCAGCAGCTTGGCCGGGAGGGAGGTCACAGATACGCAGTATTTT; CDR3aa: CASSLAGREVTDTQYF
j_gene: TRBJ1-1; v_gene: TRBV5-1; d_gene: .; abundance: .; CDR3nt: TGCGCCAGCAGCTTGGGTGGAGAACGAACCACTGAAGCTTTCTTT; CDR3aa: CASSLGGERTTEAFF
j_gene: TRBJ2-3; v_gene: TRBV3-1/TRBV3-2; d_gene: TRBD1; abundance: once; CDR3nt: TGTGCCAGCAGCCAGGCTTCGGACAGGAGCACAGATACGCAGTATTTT; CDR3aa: CASSQASDRSTDTQYF
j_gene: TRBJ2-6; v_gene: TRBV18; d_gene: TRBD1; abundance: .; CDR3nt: TGTGCCAGCACGGGACAGGGTGAGGCTGGGGCCAACGTCCTGACTTTC; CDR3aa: CASTGQGEAGANVLTF
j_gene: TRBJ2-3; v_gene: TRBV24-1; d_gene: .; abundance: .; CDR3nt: TGTGCCACCAGTGATTTAACTAGTACAGATACGCAGTATTTT; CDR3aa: CATSDLTSTDTQYF
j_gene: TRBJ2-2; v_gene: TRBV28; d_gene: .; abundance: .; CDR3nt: TGTGCCAGCAGCCTGGGGGACACCAACACCGGGGAGCTGTTTTTT; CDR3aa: CASSLGDTNTGELFF
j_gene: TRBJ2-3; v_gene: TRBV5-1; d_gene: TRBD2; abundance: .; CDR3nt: TGCGCCAGCAGCTTGGTCGAGAGCGGGAGCTCAGATACGCAGTATTTT; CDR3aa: CASSLVESGSSDTQYF
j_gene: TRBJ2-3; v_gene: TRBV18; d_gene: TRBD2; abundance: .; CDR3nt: TGTGCCAGCTCACTTCTGCTAGCGGGCACAGATACGCAGTATTTT; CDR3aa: CASSLLLAGTDTQYF
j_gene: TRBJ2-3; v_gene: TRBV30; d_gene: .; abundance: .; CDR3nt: TGTGCCTGGAGTTACCCCCCAGGGTTAGATACGCAGTATTTT; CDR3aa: CAWSYPPGLDTQYF
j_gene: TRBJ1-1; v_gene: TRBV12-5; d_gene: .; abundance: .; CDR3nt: TGTGCTAGTGCCCCGACAGGCAACGCTGAAGCTTTCTTT; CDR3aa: CASAPTGNAEAFF
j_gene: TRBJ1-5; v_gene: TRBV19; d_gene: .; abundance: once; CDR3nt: TGTGCCAGTACCGCCCGGGGAATGGGCAATCAGCCCCAGCATTTT; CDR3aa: CASTARGMGNQPQHF
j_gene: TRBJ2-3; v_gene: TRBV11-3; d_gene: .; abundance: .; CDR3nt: TGTGCCAGCAGCCCGACTGGCACAGATACGCAGTATTTT; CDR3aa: CASSPTGTDTQYF
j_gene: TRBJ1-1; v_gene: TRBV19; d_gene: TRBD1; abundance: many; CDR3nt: TGTGCCAGTAGTCCACAGGGGCATGGCACTGAAGCTTTCTTT; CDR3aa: CASSPQGHGTEAFF
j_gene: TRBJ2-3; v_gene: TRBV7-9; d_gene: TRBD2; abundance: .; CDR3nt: TGTGCCAGCAGCTTAATGGAGACTAGCGACGCAGATACGCAGTATTTT; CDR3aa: CASSLMETSDADTQYF
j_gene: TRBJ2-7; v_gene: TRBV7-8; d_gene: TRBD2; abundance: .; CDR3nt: TGTGCCAGCAGCGGGAAAGGGGGACTAGCCGGCGAGCAGTACTTC; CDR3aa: CASSGKGGLAGEQYF
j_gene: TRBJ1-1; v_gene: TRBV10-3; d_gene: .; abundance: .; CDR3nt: TGTGCCACCCACCGGGACTCCATGAACACTGAAGCTTTCTTT; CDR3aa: CATHRDSMNTEAFF
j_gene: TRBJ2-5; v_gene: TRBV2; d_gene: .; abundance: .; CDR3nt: TGTGCCAGCAGCGCAGACTCGGTACAAGAGACCCAGTACTTC; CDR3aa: CASSADSVQETQYF
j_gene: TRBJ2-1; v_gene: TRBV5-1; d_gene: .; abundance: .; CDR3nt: TGCGCCAGCAGCTTGGAAGGGAGCTCCTACAATGAGCAGTTCTTC; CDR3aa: CASSLEGSSYNEQFF
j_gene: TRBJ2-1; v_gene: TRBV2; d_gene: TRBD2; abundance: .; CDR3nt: TGTGCCAGCAGTGAACTCCTAGCGGGATCCTACAATGAGCAGTTCTTC; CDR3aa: CASSELLAGSYNEQFF
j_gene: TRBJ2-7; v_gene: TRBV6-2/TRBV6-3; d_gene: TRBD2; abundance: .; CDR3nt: TGTGCCAGCAGTTACGGGGCTAGCGGGAGTCTGTACGAGCAGTACTTC; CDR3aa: CASSYGASGSLYEQYF
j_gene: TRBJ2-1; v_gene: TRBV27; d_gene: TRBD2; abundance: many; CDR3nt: TGTGCCAGCAGTTTAAGGGGACTAGCGGGAGGACCATACAATGAGCAGTTCTTC; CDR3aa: CASSLRGLAGGPYNEQFF
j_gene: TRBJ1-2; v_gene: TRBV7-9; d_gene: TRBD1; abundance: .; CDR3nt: TGTGCCAGCAGCTCGGGACAGAACTATGGCTACACCTTC; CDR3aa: CASSSGQNYGYTF
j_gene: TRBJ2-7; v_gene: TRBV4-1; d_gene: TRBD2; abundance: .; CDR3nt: TGCGCCAGCAGCCCGGGACTAGCGGGAGCCAGGAACGAGCAGTACTTC; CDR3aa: CASSPGLAGARNEQYF
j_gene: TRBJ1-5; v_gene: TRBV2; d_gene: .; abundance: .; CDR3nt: TGTGCCAGCAGTGGGCAGGGTCAGCCCCAGCATTTT; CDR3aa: CASSGQGQPQHF
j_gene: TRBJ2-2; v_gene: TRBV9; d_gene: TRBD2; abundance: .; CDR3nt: TGTGCCAGCAGCGTCGTGGCGGGAGGAGGGACCGGGGAGCTGTTTTTT; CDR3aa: CASSVVAGGGTGELFF
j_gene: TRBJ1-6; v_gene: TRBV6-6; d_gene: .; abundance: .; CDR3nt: TGTGCCAGCAGTACTGAAAGGGGTTCACCCCTCCACTTT; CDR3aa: CASSTERGSPLHF
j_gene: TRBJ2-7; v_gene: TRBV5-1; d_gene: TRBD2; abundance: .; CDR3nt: TGCGCCAGCAGCTTCGAGAGCGGGGGTTTTTACGAGCAGTACTTC; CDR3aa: CASSFESGGFYEQYF
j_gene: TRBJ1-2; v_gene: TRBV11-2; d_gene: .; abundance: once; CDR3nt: TGTGCCAGCAGCTTAGGAGGGCATTATGGCTACACCTTC; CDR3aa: CASSLGGHYGYTF
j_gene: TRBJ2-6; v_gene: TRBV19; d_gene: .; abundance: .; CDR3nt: TGTGCCAGTAGTATGATCAGGGACTCTGGGGCCAACGTCCTGACTTTC; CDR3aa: CASSMIRDSGANVLTF